This T cell receptor beta chain was sequenced during a study of shared clonotypes between healthy human individuals (TCRdb year 2020). Study-level background: A couple of women and three men aged 18 to 49 years were included in the cohort. Blood TCR repertoires of roughly 5 healthy adults were deeply sequenced to estimate repertoire size and the extent of clonotype sharing between individuals. Different laboratories and diverse techniques were used to prepare libraries and sequence TCR repertoires, to increase sequencing depth and limit assay-specific biases. Leukapheresis yielded between about 0.85 and 10 billion PBMCs per donor. Results and caveats for the whole study, not just this receptor: The genetic and exposure-history diversity represented was limited by the small number of donors. Sampling was restricted to blood, and TCR repertoires in tissues likely differ from the TCR repertoires found in blood. Pairwise subsampling led to the expectation that sequencing depth would affect the degree of clonotype sharing among donors.

The cysteine opens and the phenylalanine closes a CDR3 of 16 amino acids. Only the CDR3 part of the read is kept: 48 bases, read in frame from the first base. V sheds 3 bases and J sheds 1 base, leaving 17 bases between their ends. The germline V gene yields SGDLS for CDR1 and YYNGEE for CDR2. As to this clone: This receptor's antigen is unknown. Within one base of it there is no much larger clone, and no base qualities were kept.

Healthy HIV-negative adults with no recently reported acute infections or vaccinations were included as donors. Every donor was a Caucasian adult living in Nashville, Tennessee, USA. For unsorted samples, roughly 86 million PBMCs were counted and genomic DNA was extracted with the QIAamp DNA Blood Mini kit. Blood was obtained by leukapheresis, after which PBMCs were separated by Ficoll-Histopaque density gradient centrifugation and cryopreserved in liquid nitrogen vapor phase. TCR CDR3 regions were amplified from genomic DNA by multiplex PCR using the deep immunoSEQ assay. Genomic DNA extracted from each cell subset was distributed evenly over all wells of several immunoSEQ 96-well plates, and each plate served as one replicate. For unsorted PBMC, approximately 290 ng of genomic DNA, equivalent to tens of thousands of T cell genomes, went into each replicate PCR. Ten immunoSEQ deep assay plates were used to sequence the unsorted PBMC genomic DNA. Purified libraries were measured with a Qubit 3.0 fluorometer, size-checked on a Bioanalyzer 2100, and measured again with the KAPA Library Quantification kit. Every immunoSEQ 96-well plate was sequenced on a dedicated single-read 150-cycle Illumina NextSeq 550 flow cell. Per the authors' processing: Because only junctional sequences without quality scores were contained in the immunoSEQ output, filtering matching that applied to full-length reads could not be performed. Sequences were annotated with PyIR, a Python wrapper for IgBLAST v1.9, using IMGT germline references to assign V/J genes and CDR3. Reads were filtered out if the reads had weak V/J assignments (E-value above 1e-6), no CDR3, stop codons, out-of-frame junctions, or ambiguous translated residues. V3J clonotypes were defined by identical inferred V gene, J gene, and CDR3 amino acid sequence. The percentage overlap between two repertoires was calculated by dividing the number of shared unique clonotypes by the size of the smaller repertoire. Richness of each repertoire was evaluated using RTK rarefaction, the Chao1 estimator, and Recon v2.1 estimates of unobserved clonotypes. TCRdb's version of the immuneACCESS table is confined to in-frame rearrangements and falls short of the full clone set. An unresolved V gene accounts for under half of the shortfall where checked; the remainder is of unknown origin. D and trimming come from the DNA, and the V and J calls and clone size come from that table. The sample table shows around 500,000 clones, and around 79% are seen once. The ten largest make up approximately 13% of the sample.

Material: PBMCs. This chain is built from TRBV9 and TRBJ2-7; the D gene is possibly TRBD1 or TRBD2, each agreeing over 5 bases. The source of this sequence is a woman between 35 and 50 years old in good health. Some clones in this sample may be carry-over from other donors' samples. The sequence in DNA is TGTGCCAGCAGCGAGCCGGGACGAAGGTTATCCTACGAGCAGTACTTC. This is translated as CASSEPGRRLSYEQYF.